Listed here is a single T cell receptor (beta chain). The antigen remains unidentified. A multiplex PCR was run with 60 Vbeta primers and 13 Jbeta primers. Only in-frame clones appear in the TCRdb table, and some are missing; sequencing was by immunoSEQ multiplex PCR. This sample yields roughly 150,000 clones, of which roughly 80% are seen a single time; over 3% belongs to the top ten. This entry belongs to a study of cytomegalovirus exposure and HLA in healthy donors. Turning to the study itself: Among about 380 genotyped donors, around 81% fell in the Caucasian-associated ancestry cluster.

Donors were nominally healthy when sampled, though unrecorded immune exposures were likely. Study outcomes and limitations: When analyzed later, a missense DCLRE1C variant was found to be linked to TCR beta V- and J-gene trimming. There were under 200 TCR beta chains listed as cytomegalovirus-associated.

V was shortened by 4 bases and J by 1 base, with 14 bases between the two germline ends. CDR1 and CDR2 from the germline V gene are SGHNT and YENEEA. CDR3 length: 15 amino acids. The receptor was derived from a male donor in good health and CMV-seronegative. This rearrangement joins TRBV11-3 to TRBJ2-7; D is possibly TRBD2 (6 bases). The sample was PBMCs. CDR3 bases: TGTGCCAGCAGCTCTCGGGGCGGGGATTCCTACGAGCAGTACTTC. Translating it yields CASSSRGGDSYEQYF.